This T cell receptor beta chain was documented in a study of PD-1 blockade in classical Hodgkin lymphoma. Germline CDR1 is GTSNPN and CDR2 is SVGIG (reference sequence). The CDR3 runs 14 residues. V was cut by 4 bases and J by 13 bases, with 23 bases left in between. Brentuximab vedotin exposure varied among the patients, all of whom had relapsed after autologous stem cell transplantation. This clone has a single count. Profiled with immunoSEQ multiplex PCR; TCRdb holds only in-frame clones, not every one. Here the sample spans fewer than 90,000 clones, more than 85% being singletons. The material was peripheral blood mononuclear cells (PBMCs), obtained at baseline. The V gene is TRBV30, the J gene TRBJ1-5; D is possibly TRBD1 (6 bases). The origin of this receptor is a human donor with classical Hodgkin lymphoma. CDR3 DNA: TGTGCCTGGACAAGAGGACAGCCGGAGGAGCTACAGCATTTT. As protein: CAWTRGQPEELQHF.